This TCR beta chain was observed in a study of post-analysis software for immune sequencing data. Unique molecular identifiers featured in each of the TCR beta cDNA libraries. TCRdb fed the PCR reads into MiXCR, producing one record per CDR3 protein. This table has hundreds of thousands of distinct CDR3 sequences, under 55% appearing once. About this clonotype itself: Its specificity is unknown.

General study points: Controls had significantly higher normalized Chao1 diversity than multiple sclerosis patients. Elevated frequency relative to controls characterized roughly 5 TRBV segments in patients, TRBV5-6, TRBV5-1 and TRBV20-1 among them.

The CDR3 runs 17 residues. Germline trimming cut 5 bases from V and 4 bases from J; bases unmatched to any gene: 9. Germline values: CDR1 MNHEY, CDR2 SMNVEV (reference sequence). This chain links TRBV27 with TRBJ2-3; the match to TRBD2 covers 13 bases. Sequencing was carried out using blood. The origin of this receptor is a girl aged 10-17 years with multiple sclerosis. DNA for the CDR3: TGTGCCAGCAGTCCCCAAACTAGCGGGAGGGCCTCAGATACGCAGTATTTT. The encoded protein is CASSPQTSGRASDTQYF.